This TCR beta chain was documented in a study of cytomegalovirus exposure and HLA in healthy donors. General observations from the study: Excluded were some V segments that proved indistinguishable, including TRBV6-2 and TRBV6-3. There were some public TCRs occurring in many donors, but most TCR sequences were rare.

Primers included in the PCR were 60 Vbeta and 13 Jbeta primers. The data were produced by immunoSEQ multiplex PCR, yet TCRdb's version contains in-frame clones alone and is incomplete. The sample consists of roughly 100,000 clones, roughly three quarters of them appearing once. Concerning this clone: Its antigen is as yet unknown.

V trimming: 9 bases; J trimming: 0 bases; junction bases outside the gene matches: 5. CDR3 size: 14 residues. Germline V gene sequence: CDR1 SGHNT, CDR2 YYREEE (reference sequence). Material for sequencing was PBMCs. The chain is built from TRBV5-4 and TRBJ1-1; TRBD1 aligns across 10 bases. This TCR was sampled from a woman in her sixties in good health and CMV-seropositive. The chain's CDR3 is CAIGQGGMNTEAFF. CDR3 bases: TGTGCCATTGGACAGGGGGGTATGAACACTGAAGCTTTCTTT.